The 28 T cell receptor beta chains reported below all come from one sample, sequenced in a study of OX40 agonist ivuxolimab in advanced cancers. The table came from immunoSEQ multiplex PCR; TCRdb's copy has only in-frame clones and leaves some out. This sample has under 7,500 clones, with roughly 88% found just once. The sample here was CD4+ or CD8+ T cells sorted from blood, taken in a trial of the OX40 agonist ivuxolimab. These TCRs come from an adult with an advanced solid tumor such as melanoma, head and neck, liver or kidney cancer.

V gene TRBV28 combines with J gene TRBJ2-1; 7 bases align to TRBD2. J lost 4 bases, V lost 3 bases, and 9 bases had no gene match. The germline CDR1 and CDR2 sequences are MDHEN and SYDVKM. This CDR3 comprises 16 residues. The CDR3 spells CASSFMGLAEYNEQFF. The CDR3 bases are TGTGCCAGCAGTTTTATGGGGCTAGCGGAGTACAATGAGCAGTTCTTC. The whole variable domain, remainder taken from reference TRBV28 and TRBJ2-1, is DVKVTQSSRYLVKRTGEKVFLECVQDMDHENMFWYRQDPGLGLRLIYFSYDVKMKEKGDIPEGYSVSREKKERFSLILESASTNQTSMYLCASSFMGLAEYNEQFFGPGTRLTVL.

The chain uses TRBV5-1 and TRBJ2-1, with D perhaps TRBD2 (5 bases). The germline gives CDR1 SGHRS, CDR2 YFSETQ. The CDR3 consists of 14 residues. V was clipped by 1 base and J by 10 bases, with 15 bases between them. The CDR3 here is CASSLLDSGWEQFF. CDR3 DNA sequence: TGCGCCAGCAGCTTGCTTGACTCGGGGTGGGAGCAGTTCTTC.

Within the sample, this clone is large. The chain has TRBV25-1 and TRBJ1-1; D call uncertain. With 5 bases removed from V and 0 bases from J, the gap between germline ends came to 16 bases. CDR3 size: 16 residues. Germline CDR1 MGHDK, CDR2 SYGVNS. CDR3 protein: CASSPSKGSVNTEAFF. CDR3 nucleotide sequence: TGTGCCAGCAGTCCCAGCAAGGGATCCGTGAACACTGAAGCTTTCTTT. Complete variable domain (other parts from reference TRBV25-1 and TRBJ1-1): EADIYQTPRYLVIGTGKKITLECSQTMGHDKMYWYQQDPGMELHLIHYSYGVNSTEKGDLSSESTVSRIRTEHFPLTLESARPSHTSQYLCASSPSKGSVNTEAFFGQGTRLTVV.

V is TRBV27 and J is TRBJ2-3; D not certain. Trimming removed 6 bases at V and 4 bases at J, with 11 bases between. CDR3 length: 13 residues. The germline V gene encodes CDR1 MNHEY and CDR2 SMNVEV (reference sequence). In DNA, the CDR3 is TGTGCCAGCAGGCCCCTCTTAGCAGATACGCAGTATTTT. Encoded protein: CASRPLLADTQYF.

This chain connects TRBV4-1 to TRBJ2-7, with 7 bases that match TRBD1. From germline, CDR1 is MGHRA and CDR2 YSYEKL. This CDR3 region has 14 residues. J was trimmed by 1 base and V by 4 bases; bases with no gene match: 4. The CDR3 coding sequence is TGCGCCAGCAGCCCCATACAGGGGTCCTACGAGCAGTACTTC. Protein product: CASSPIQGSYEQYF.

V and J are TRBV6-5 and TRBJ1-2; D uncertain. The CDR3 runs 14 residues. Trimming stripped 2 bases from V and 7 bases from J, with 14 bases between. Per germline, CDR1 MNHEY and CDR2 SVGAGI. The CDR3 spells CASSYPGIKGGYTF. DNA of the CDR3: TGTGCCAGCAGTTACCCCGGGATAAAAGGTGGCTACACCTTC.

The CDR3 reads CASSTTEGISGGSYNEQFF. CDR3 nucleotides: TGTGCCAGCAGCACAACAGAGGGGATATCCGGAGGCTCCTACAATGAGCAGTTCTTC. The V and J genes are TRBV9 and TRBJ2-1; D possibly matches TRBD1 or TRBD2 (5 bases each). Per germline, CDR1 SGDLS and CDR2 YYNGEE. This CDR3 is 19 amino acids long. V was cut by 4 bases and J by 0 bases, with 23 bases left in between.

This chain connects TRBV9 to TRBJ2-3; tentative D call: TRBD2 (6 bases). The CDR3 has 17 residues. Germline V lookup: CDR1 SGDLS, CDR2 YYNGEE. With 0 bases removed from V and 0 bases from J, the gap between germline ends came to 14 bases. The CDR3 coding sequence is TGTGCCAGCAGCGTAGGGATGGCAGGGACTAGCACAGATACGCAGTATTTT. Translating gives CASSVGMAGTSTDTQYF.

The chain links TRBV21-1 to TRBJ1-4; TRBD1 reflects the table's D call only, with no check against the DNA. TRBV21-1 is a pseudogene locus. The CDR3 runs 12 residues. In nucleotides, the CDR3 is TGTGCCAGCAGCGATACAGAGGAAAAACTGTTTTTT. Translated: CASSDTEEKLFF.

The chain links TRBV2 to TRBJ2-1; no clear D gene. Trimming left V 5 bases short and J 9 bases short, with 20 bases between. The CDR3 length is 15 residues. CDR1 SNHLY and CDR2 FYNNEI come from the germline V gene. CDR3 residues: CASSNPDGVFSEQFF. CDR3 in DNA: TGTGCCAGCAGTAACCCGGACGGAGTCTTCAGTGAGCAGTTCTTC.

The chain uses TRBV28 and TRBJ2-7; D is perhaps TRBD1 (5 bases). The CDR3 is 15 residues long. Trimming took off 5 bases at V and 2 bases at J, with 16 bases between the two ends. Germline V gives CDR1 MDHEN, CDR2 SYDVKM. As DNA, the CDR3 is TGTGCCAGCAGTCACCCTACCGCAGGGACCTACGAGCAGTACTTC. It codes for CASSHPTAGTYEQYF.

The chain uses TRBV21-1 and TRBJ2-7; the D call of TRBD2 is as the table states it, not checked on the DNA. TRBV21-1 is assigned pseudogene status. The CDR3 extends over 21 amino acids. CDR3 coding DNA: TGTGCCAGCAGCAAATATGGGTTCGGGGCTAGCGGGAGGAAGGAAGCCTACGAGCAGTACTTC. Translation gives CASSKYGFGASGRKEAYEQYF.

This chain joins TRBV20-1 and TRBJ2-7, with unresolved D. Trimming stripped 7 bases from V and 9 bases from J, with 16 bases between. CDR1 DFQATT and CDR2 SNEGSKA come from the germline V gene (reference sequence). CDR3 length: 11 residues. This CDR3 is CSVLSQTAQYF. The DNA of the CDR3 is TGCAGTGTCCTGAGCCAGACTGCGCAGTACTTC.

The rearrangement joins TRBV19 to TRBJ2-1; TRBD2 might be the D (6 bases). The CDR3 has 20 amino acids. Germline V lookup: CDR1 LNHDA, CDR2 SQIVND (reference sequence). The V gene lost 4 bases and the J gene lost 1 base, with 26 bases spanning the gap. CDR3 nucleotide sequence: TGTGCCAGTAGTAACCCAGGTGGCGGGACCCCCCCGGAATCCTACAATGAGCAGTTCTTC. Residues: CASSNPGGGTPPESYNEQFF.

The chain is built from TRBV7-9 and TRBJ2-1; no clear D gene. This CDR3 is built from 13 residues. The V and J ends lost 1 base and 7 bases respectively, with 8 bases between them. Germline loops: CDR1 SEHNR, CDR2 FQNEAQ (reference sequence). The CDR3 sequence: CASSLGWFNEQFF. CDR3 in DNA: TGTGCCAGCAGCTTAGGGTGGTTTAATGAGCAGTTCTTC.

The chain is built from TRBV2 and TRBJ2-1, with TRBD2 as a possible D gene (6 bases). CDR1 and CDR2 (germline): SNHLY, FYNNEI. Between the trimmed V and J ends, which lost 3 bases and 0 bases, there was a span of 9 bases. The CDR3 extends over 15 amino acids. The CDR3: CASSDGGSSYNEQFF. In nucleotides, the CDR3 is TGTGCCAGCAGTGACGGGGGAAGCTCCTACAATGAGCAGTTCTTC.

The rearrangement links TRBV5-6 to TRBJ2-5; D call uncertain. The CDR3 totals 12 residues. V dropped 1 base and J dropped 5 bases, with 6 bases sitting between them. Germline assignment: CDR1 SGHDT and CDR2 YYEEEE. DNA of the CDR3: TGTGCCAGCAGCTTGAACGCGGAGACCCAGTACTTC. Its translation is CASSLNAETQYF.

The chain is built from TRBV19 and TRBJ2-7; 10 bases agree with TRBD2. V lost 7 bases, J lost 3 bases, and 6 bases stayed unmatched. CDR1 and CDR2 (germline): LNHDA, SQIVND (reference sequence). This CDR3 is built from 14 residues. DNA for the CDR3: TGTGCCAGTACCCCAGGGACTAGCGACTACGAGCAGTACTTC. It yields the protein CASTPGTSDYEQYF.

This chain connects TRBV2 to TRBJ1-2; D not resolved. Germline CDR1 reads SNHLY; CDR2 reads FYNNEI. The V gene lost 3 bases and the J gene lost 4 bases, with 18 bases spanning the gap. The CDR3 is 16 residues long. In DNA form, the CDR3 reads TGTGCCAGCAGTGATCCGGCTCGCGAGGAGGGCTATGGCTACACCTTC. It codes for CASSDPAREEGYGYTF.

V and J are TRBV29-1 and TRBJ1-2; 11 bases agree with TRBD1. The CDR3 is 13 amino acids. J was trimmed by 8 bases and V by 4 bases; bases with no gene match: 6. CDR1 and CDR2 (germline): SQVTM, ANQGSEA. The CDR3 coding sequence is TGCAGCGTTGGTGGGACAGGGGGACAAGGCTACACCTTC. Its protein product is CSVGGTGGQGYTF.

As DNA, the CDR3 is TGTGCCAGCACCCGGGGACAGGGGGCGGAGGGCTACACCTTC. Translating gives CASTRGQGAEGYTF. The V gene is TRBV7-2, the J gene TRBJ1-2; 12 positions match TRBD1. The V segment lost 7 bases and the J segment 8 bases; nucleotides outside the gene matches: 8. Germline V gene lookup returns CDR1 SGHTA and CDR2 FQGNSA. The CDR3 is 14 residues long.

The CDR3: CASSRRGTYNEQFF. CDR3 DNA sequence: TGTGCCAGTAGTAGGCGGGGGACCTACAATGAGCAGTTCTTC. The chain employs TRBV19 and TRBJ2-1; 7 bases map to TRBD2. This CDR3 comprises 14 residues. Germline values: CDR1 LNHDA, CDR2 SQIVND (reference sequence). V dropped 4 bases and J dropped 2; count of bases not matched to a gene: 2.

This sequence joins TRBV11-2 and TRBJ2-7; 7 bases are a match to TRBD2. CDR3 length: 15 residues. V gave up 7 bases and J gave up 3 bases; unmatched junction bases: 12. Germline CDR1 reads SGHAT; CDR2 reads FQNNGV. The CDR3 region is CASTSGLAALYEQYF. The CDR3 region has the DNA TGTGCCAGCACCTCAGGTCTAGCGGCACTCTACGAGCAGTACTTC.

The CDR3 is CASGLGNHEQYF. The CDR3 region has the DNA TGTGCTAGTGGTTTGGGAAATCACGAGCAGTACTTC. The chain combines TRBV12-5 with TRBJ2-7; D is uncertain. This CDR3 region has 12 residues. V lost 1 base and J 5 bases, leaving 6 bases between the germline ends. From germline, CDR1 is LGHNT and CDR2 FRNRAP.

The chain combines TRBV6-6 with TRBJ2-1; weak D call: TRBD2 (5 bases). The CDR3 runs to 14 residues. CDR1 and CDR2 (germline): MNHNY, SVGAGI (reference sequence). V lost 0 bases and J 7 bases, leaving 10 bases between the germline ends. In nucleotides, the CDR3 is TGTGCCAGCAGTTACTCTTCCGGGATGAATGAGCAGTTCTTC. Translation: CASSYSSGMNEQFF.

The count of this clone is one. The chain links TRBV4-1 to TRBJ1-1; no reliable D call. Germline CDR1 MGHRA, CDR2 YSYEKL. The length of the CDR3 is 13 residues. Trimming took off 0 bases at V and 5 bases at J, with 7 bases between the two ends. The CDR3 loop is CASSQDGETEAFF. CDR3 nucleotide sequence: TGCGCCAGCAGCCAAGATGGAGAGACTGAAGCTTTCTTT.

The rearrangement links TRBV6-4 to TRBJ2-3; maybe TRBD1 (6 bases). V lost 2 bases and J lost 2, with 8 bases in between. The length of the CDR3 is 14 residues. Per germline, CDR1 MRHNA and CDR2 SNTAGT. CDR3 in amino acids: CASSDGGLTDTQYF. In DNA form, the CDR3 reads TGTGCCAGCAGTGACGGGGGCCTCACAGATACGCAGTATTTT.

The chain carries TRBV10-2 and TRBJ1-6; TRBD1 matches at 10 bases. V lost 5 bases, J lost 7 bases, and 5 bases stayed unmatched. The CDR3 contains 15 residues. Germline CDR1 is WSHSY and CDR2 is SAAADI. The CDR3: CASSNRQGANSPLHF. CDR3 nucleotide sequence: TGCGCCAGCAGTAACCGACAGGGGGCCAATTCACCCCTCCACTTT.